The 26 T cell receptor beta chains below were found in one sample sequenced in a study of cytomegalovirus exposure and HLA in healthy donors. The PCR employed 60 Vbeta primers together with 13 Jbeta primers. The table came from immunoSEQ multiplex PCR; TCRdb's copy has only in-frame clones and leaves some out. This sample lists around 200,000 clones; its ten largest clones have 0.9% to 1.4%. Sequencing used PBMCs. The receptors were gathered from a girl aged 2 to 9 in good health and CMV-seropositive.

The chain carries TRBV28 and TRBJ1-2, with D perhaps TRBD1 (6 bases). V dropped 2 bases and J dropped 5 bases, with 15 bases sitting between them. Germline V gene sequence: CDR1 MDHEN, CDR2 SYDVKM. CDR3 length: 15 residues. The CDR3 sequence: CASSLGRGNAYGYTF. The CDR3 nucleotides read TGTGCCAGCAGTTTAGGAAGGGGGAACGCTTATGGCTACACCTTC.

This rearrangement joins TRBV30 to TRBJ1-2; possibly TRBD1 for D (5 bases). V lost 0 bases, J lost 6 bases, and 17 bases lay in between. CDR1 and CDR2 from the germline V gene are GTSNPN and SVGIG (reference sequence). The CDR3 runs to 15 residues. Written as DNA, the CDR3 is TGTGCCTGGAGTGTCTTACCGGGGGTGAAGAATGGCTACACCTTC. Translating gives CAWSVLPGVKNGYTF.

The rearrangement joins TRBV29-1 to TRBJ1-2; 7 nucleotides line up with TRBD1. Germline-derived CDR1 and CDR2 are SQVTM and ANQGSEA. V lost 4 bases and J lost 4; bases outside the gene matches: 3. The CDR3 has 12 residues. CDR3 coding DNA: TGCAGCGTTGGGACAGGATCCTATGGCTACACCTTC. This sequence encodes CSVGTGSYGYTF.

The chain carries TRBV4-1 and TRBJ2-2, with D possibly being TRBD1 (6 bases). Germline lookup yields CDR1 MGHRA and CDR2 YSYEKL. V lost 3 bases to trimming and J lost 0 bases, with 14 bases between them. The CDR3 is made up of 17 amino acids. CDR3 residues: CASSHTQDRANTGELFF. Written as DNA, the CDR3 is TGCGCCAGCAGCCACACCCAGGACAGAGCGAACACCGGGGAGCTGTTTTTT.

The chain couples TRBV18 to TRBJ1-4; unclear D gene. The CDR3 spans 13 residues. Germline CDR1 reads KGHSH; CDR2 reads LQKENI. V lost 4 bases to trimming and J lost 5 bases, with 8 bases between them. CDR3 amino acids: CASSRAGNEKLFF. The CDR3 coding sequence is TGTGCCAGCTCACGGGCGGGAAATGAAAAACTGTTTTTT.

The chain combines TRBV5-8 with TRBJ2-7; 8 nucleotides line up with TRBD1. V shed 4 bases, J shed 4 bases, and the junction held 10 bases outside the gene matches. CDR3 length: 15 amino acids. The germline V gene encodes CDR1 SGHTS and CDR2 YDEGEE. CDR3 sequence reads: CASSRSGQGEYEQYF. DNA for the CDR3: TGTGCCAGCAGCCGATCCGGACAGGGCGAGTACGAGCAGTACTTC.

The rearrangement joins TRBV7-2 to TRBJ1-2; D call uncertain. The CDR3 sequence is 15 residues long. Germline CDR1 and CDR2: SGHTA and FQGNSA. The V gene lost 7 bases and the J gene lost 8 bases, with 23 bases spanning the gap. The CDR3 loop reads CASMAAGLSVEGYTF. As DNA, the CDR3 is TGTGCCAGCATGGCAGCGGGCCTCTCGGTGGAGGGCTACACCTTC.

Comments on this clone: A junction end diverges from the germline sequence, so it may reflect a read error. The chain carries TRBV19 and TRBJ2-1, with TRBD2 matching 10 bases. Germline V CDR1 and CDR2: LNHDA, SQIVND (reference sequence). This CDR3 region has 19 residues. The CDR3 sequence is CASSIRGGGTSASLDEQFF. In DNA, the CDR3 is TGCGCCAGTAGTATAAGGGGCGGGGGGACTAGCGCTTCTTTGGATGAGCAGTTCTTC. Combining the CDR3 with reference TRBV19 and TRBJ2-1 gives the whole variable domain DGGITQSPKYLFRKEGQNVTLSCEQNLNHDAMYWYRQDPGQGLRLIYYSQIVNDFQKGDIAEGYSVSREKKESFPLTVTSAQKNPTAFYLCASSIRGGGTSASLDEQFFGPGTRLTVL.

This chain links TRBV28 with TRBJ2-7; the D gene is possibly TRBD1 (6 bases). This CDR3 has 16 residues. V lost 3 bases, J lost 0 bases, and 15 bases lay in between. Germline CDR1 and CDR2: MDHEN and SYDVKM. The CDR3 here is CASSFFDRLSSYEQYF. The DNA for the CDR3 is TGTGCCAGCAGTTTCTTCGACAGGCTGAGCTCCTACGAGCAGTACTTC.

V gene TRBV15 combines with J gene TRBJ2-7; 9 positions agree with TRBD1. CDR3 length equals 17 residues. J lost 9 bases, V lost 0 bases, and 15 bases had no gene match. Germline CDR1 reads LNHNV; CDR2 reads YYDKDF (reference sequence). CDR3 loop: CATSRDRGTGSLRGQYF. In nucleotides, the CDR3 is TGTGCCACCAGCAGAGATAGGGGGACAGGGTCTCTCCGGGGGCAGTACTTC.

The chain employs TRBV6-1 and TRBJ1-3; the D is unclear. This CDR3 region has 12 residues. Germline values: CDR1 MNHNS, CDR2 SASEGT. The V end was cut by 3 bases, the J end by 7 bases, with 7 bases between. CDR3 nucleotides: TGTGCCAGCAGTGAGGGCAGGAACACCATATATTTT. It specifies CASSEGRNTIYF.

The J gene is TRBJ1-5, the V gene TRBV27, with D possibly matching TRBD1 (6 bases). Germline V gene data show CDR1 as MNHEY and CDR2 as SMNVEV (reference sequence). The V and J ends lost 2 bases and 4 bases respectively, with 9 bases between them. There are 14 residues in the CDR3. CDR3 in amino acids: CASSLVGANQPQHF. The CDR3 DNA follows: TGTGCCAGCAGTTTAGTGGGGGCTAATCAGCCCCAGCATTTT.

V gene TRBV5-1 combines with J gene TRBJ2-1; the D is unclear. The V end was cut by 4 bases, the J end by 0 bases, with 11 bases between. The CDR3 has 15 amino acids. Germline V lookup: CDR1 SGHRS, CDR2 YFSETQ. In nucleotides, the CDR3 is TGCGCCAGCAGCCCGGTACAGAGCTCCTACAATGAGCAGTTCTTC. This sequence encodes CASSPVQSSYNEQFF.

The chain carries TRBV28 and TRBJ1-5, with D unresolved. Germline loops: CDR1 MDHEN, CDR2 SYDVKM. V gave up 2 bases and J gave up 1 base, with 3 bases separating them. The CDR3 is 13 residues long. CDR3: CASSLQSNQPQHF. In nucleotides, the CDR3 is TGTGCCAGCAGTTTACAAAGCAATCAGCCCCAGCATTTT.

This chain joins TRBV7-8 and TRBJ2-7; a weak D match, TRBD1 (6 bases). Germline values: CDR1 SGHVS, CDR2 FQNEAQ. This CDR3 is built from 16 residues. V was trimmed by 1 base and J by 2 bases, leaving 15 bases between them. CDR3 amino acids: CASSLEPGTLTYEQYF. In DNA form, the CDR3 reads TGTGCCAGCAGCTTAGAGCCCGGGACACTAACCTACGAGCAGTACTTC. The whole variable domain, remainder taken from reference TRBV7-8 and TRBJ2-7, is GAGVSQSPRYKVAKRGQDVALRCDPISGHVSLFWYQQALGQGPEFLTYFQNEAQLDKSGLPSDRFFAERPEGSVSTLKIQRTQQEDSAVYLCASSLEPGTLTYEQYFGPGTRLTVT.

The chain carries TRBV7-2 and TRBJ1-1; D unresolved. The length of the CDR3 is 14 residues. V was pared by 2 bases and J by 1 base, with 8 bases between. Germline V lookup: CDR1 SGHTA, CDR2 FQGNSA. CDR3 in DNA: TGTGCCAGCAGCTTAATAGTTACGAACACTGAAGCTTTCTTT. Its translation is CASSLIVTNTEAFF.

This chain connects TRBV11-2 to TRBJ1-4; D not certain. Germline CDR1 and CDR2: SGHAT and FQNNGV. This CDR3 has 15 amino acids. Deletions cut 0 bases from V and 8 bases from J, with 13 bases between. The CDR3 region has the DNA TGTGCCAGCAGCTTAGACGAGGCGCCGGGGGAAAAACTGTTTTTT. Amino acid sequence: CASSLDEAPGEKLFF.

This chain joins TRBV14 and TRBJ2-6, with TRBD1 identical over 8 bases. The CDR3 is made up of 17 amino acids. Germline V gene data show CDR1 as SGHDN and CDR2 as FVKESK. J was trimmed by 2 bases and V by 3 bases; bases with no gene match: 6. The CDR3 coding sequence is TGTGCCAGCAGCCAGCGGATACAGGGGGCTGGGGCCAACGTCCTGACTTTC. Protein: CASSQRIQGAGANVLTF.

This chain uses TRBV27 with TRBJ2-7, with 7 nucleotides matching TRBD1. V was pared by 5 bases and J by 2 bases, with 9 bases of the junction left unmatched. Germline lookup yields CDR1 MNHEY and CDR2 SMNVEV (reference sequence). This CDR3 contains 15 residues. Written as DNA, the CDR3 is TGTGCCAGCAGTCCGGTCGGGACAGCGACCTACGAGCAGTACTTC. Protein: CASSPVGTATYEQYF.

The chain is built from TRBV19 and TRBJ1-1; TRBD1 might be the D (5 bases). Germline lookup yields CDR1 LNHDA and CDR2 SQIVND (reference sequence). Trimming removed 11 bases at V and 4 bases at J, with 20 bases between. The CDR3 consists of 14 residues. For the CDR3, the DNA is TGTGCCGGACAAAAGGACGGGCAGTCCACTGAAGCTTTCTTT. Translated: CAGQKDGQSTEAFF.

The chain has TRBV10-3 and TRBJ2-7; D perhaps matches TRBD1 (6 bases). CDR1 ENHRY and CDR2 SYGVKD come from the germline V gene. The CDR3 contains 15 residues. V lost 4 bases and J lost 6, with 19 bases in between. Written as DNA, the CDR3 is TGTGCCATCAGTGCGGGCTTGGGGGCGGATGGCGAGCAGTACTTC. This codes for CAISAGLGADGEQYF.

In DNA, the CDR3 is TGTGCCAGCAGTATACGAGGTAGGGGTGAAGCTTTCTTT. Amino acids: CASSIRGRGEAFF. The V call is TRBV6-5, the J call TRBJ1-1; D possibly corresponds to TRBD1 (5 bases). The CDR3 has 13 amino acids. Trimming took off 5 bases at V and 7 bases at J, with 14 bases between the two ends. In germline, CDR1 is MNHEY, CDR2 SVGAGI.

The CDR3 is CASSGVGDRAYEQYF. DNA of the CDR3: TGCGCCAGCAGCGGGGTGGGGGACAGGGCTTACGAGCAGTACTTC. The chain combines TRBV5-1 with TRBJ2-7; the match to TRBD1 covers 9 bases. This CDR3 is 15 amino acids long. The germline V gene has CDR1 SGHRS and CDR2 YFSETQ. Trimming removed 4 bases from V and 4 bases from J; junction bases left unmatched: 9. The variable domain in full, completed from reference TRBV5-1 and TRBJ2-7, reads KAGVTQTPRYLIKTRGQQVTLSCSPISGHRSVSWYQQTPGQGLQFLFEYFSETQRNKGNFPGRFSGRQFSNSRSEMNVSTLELGDSALYLCASSGVGDRAYEQYFGPGTRLTVT.

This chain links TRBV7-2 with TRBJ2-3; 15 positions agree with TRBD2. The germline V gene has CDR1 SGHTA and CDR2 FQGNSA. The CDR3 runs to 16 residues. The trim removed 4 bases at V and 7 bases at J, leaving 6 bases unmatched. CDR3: CASSSGLAGGLHTQYF. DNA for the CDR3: TGTGCCAGCAGCTCCGGACTAGCGGGAGGGTTACATACGCAGTATTTT.

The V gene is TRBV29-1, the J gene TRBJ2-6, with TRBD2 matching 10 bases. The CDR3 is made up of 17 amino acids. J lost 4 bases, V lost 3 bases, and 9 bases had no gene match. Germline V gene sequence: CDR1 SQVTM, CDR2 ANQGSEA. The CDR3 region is CSVESGRATRGANVLTF. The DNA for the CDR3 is TGCAGCGTTGAGAGCGGGAGGGCCACGAGGGGGGCCAACGTCCTGACTTTC.

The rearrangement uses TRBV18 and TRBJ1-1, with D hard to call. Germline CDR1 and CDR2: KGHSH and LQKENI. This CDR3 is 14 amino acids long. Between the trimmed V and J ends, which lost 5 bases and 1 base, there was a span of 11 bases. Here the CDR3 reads CASSGNGGNTEAFF. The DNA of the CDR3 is TGTGCCAGCTCAGGGAACGGAGGGAACACTGAAGCTTTCTTT.